The present TCR beta chain was sequenced within a study of CD8+CD57+ T cells in acquired aplastic anemia. At the level of the study: The study obtained an average of roughly 3 ug of DNA from sorted CD4+ and CD8+ cells.

With 8 bases removed from V and 0 bases from J, the gap between germline ends came to 13 bases. This CDR3 comprises 14 residues. In germline, CDR1 is SNHLY, CDR2 FYNNEI. Regarding the study as a whole: Approximately 27 CD8+ CDR3 sequences occurred in both the patients and the controls. Significance was not reached for CD8+ Simpson's diversity between patients and controls.

Genomic DNA, serving as template, underwent TCR beta VDJ and CDR3 profiling. In TCRdb, the reads were re-called with MiXCR into one record per CDR3 protein. The sample lists more than 250,000 distinct CDR3 sequences, approximately 56% occurring once. Regarding this clonotype: What it binds is unknown.

The TCR was taken from a human donor with severe aplastic anemia or a healthy control (not recorded which). This chain links TRBV2 with TRBJ1-2, with D perhaps matching TRBD1 (6 bases). The sample comprised sorted CD4+, CD8+, or CD8+CD57+ T cells (not recorded which) from PBMCs. The CDR3 DNA sequence: TGTGCCAGCGGCCGGACAGCAGCTAACTATGGCTACACCTTC. Protein: CASGRTAANYGYTF.